These 30 T cell receptor beta chains share one sample of origin, sequenced in a study of blood T cell repertoires in COVID-19. Assay: immunoSEQ multiplex PCR; the TCRdb copy retains only in-frame clones and omits some. The sample carries about 58,000 clones, roughly 84% recorded once. Input material: peripheral blood. Receptor source: a man between 45 and 60 years old with COVID-19, enrolled during active disease.

V usage is TRBV7-2 and J usage is TRBJ2-5; 10 bases are shared with TRBD2. Germline trimming cut 0 bases from V and 5 bases from J; bases unmatched to any gene: 9. Germline V gene sequence: CDR1 SGHTA, CDR2 FQGNSA. The CDR3 runs 17 residues. CDR3 sequence reads: CASSLAGLAGGRETQYF. CDR3 nucleotides: TGTGCCAGCAGCTTAGCTGGGTTAGCGGGAGGACGGGAGACCCAGTACTTC.

V is TRBV7-8 and J is TRBJ2-1, with a possible D match to TRBD2 (6 bases). The V end lost 5 bases, the J end lost 7 bases, and 18 bases lay between the germline ends. Germline-derived CDR1 and CDR2 are SGHVS and FQNEAQ. The CDR3 is 15 residues long. Written as DNA, the CDR3 is TGTGCCAGCAGCCCAGGGCCAGCGGGCGGGAATGAGCAGTTCTTC. It translates to CASSPGPAGGNEQFF.

The chain uses TRBV20-1 and TRBJ1-2; no definite D call. The CDR3 consists of 11 residues. Germline-derived CDR1 and CDR2 are DFQATT and SNEGSKA (reference sequence). Trimming removed 1 base at V and 8 bases at J, with 8 bases between. CDR3 residues: CSARVGMGYTF. CDR3 DNA: TGCAGTGCTAGAGTGGGCATGGGCTACACCTTC.

This sequence joins TRBV6-5 and TRBJ1-2; TRBD1 is a possible D gene (6 bases). The CDR3 totals 13 residues. V was pared by 7 bases and J by 8 bases, with 17 bases between. Looked up from germline, CDR1 is MNHEY and CDR2 is SVGAGI. The CDR3 spells CASKKGGSHGYTF. The CDR3 nucleotides are TGTGCCAGCAAAAAGGGGGGGTCTCACGGCTACACCTTC.

V gene TRBV9 combines with J gene TRBJ2-5; TRBD2 matches at 10 bases. The V and J ends lost 0 bases and 1 base, in that order; junction bases with no gene match: 3. CDR3 size: 16 residues. Germline V gene data show CDR1 as SGDLS and CDR2 as YYNGEE. CDR3 sequence reads: CASSVGTSGIQETQYF. CDR3 sequence (DNA): TGTGCCAGCAGCGTAGGGACTAGCGGCATCCAAGAGACCCAGTACTTC.

The V call is TRBV6-5, the J call TRBJ2-3; 8 bases align to TRBD2. The V gene end was trimmed by 6 bases and the J gene end by 4 bases; junction bases not matched to a gene: 6. This CDR3 is 14 amino acids long. Germline assignment: CDR1 MNHEY and CDR2 SVGAGI. In DNA form, the CDR3 reads TGTGCCAGCAGAACGGGAGGGCGGGCAGATACGCAGTATTTT. The encoded protein is CASRTGGRADTQYF.

The chain uses TRBV7-2 and TRBJ1-4, with 7 nucleotides matching TRBD1. CDR3 length equals 14 residues. Losses at the gene ends were 5 bases for V and 6 bases for J; bases not matched to a gene: 6. CDR1 is SGHTA and CDR2 is FQGNSA in the germline V gene. The CDR3 bases are TGTGCCAGCAGCCCAGACAGGGCTGATGAAAAACTGTTTTTT. Encoded protein: CASSPDRADEKLFF.

The chain joins TRBV5-8 to TRBJ2-7, with 7 bases identical to TRBD2. The ends lost 0 bases at V and 6 bases at J; junction bases unmatched: 9. The CDR3 length is 15 residues. Germline V gene data show CDR1 as SGHTS and CDR2 as YDEGEE. The CDR3 nucleotides read TGTGCCAGCAGCTTGGAGTTGGGAGGGCTAGGCGAGCAGTACTTC. Protein product: CASSLELGGLGEQYF.

The chain uses TRBV6-2 or TRBV6-3 and TRBJ2-7; tentatively, D is TRBD1 (6 bases). This CDR3 has 15 residues. Germline CDR1 MNHEY, CDR2 SVGEGT. Between the trimmed V and J ends, which lost 6 bases and 0 bases, there was a span of 15 bases. The CDR3: CASSDPGQPSYEQYF. The CDR3 DNA is TGTGCCAGCAGCGACCCAGGACAGCCCTCCTACGAGCAGTACTTC.

The chain is built from TRBV29-1 and TRBJ2-1; 12 nucleotides agree with TRBD2. Germline V gene sequence: CDR1 SQVTM, CDR2 ANQGSEA. With 7 bases clipped from V and 12 bases from J, the junction kept 13 bases outside the gene matches. The CDR3 totals 14 residues. The CDR3 nucleotides read TGCAGCGGGGGACAGGGGCTAGCGGGAGGGGTGCAGTTCTTC. Translating gives CSGGQGLAGGVQFF.

The V call is TRBV7-9, the J call TRBJ2-2; tentatively, D is TRBD2 (7 bases). The CDR3 has 19 amino acids. The ends were cut back, 5 bases at V and 5 bases at J, with 27 bases in the middle. Germline V gene sequence: CDR1 SEHNR, CDR2 FQNEAQ (reference sequence). The CDR3 sequence is CASSLGSGWGGTGTGELFF. For the CDR3, the DNA is TGTGCCAGCAGCCTTGGCAGCGGCTGGGGGGGCACTGGGACCGGGGAGCTGTTTTTT.

This clone was recorded once. This sequence joins TRBV24-1 and TRBJ2-2, with 11 bases lining up with TRBD1. Germline V gene sequence: CDR1 KGHDR, CDR2 SFDVKD. The CDR3 spans 16 residues. The V segment lost 2 bases and the J segment 7 bases; nucleotides outside the gene matches: 5. The CDR3 sequence is CATSDWGQGVGGELFF. In DNA, the CDR3 is TGTGCCACCAGTGATTGGGGACAGGGGGTTGGCGGGGAGCTGTTTTTT.

V is TRBV7-9 and J is TRBJ2-7; D is undetermined. The CDR3 covers 15 residues. Germline CDR1 and CDR2: SEHNR and FQNEAQ (reference sequence). The V gene lost 4 bases and the J gene lost 2 bases, with 15 bases spanning the gap. CDR3 protein: CASSSQEDSAYEQYF. CDR3 DNA sequence: TGTGCCAGCAGCTCTCAAGAGGATTCGGCCTACGAGCAGTACTTC.

The CDR3 spells CASSRQGSPYEQYF. CDR3 DNA: TGTGCCAGCAGTCGACAGGGGTCCCCCTACGAGCAGTACTTC. The chain uses TRBV27 and TRBJ2-7; TRBD1 matches at 8 bases. Per the germline V gene, CDR1 is MNHEY and CDR2 is SMNVEV (reference sequence). The CDR3 is 14 amino acids. The junction had 5 bases not matched to a gene; V was cut back by 5 bases and J by 2 bases.

This chain connects TRBV10-2 to TRBJ2-7; 7 positions match TRBD2. CDR1 is WSHSY, CDR2 SAAADI, per germline. The trim removed 8 bases at V and 6 bases at J, leaving 4 bases unmatched. The CDR3 is made up of 11 amino acids. Here the CDR3 reads CASRGGGEQYF. CDR3 nucleotide sequence: TGCGCCAGCCGTGGGGGGGGCGAGCAGTACTTC.

This chain joins TRBV11-2 and TRBJ2-1; no definite D call. This CDR3 has 12 amino acids. Between the trimmed V and J ends, which lost 5 bases and 7 bases, there was a span of 9 bases. From germline, CDR1 is SGHAT and CDR2 FQNNGV. The CDR3 spells CASSLRVNEQFF. The CDR3 DNA reads TGTGCCAGCAGCCTCCGGGTGAATGAGCAGTTCTTC.

This clone was recorded only once. The V and J genes are TRBV7-9 and TRBJ2-3, with 11 bases matching TRBD1. J lost 6 bases, V lost 3 bases, and 5 bases had no gene match. Germline V gene sequence: CDR1 SEHNR, CDR2 FQNEAQ (reference sequence). This CDR3 has 15 residues. The CDR3 protein is CASSFPGTGGDTQYF. CDR3 DNA sequence: TGTGCCAGCAGCTTCCCAGGGACAGGGGGTGATACGCAGTATTTT.

This clone has a handful of counts. The chain links TRBV11-2 to TRBJ1-4; a weak D match, TRBD1 (6 bases). CDR3 size: 18 residues. The ends were cut back, 0 bases at V and 6 bases at J, with 20 bases in the middle. Germline CDR1 reads SGHAT; CDR2 reads FQNNGV. The CDR3 region is CASSLELGRRTVDEKLFF. Written as DNA, the CDR3 is TGTGCCAGCAGCTTAGAGTTGGGACGTCGGACAGTGGATGAAAAACTGTTTTTT.

The chain is built from TRBV6-1 and TRBJ2-1, with 7 nucleotides matching TRBD2. The CDR3 loop spans 16 amino acids. Per the germline V gene, CDR1 is MNHNS and CDR2 is SASEGT. J lost 5 bases, V lost 1 base, and 8 bases had no gene match. Here the CDR3 DNA reads TGTGCCAGCAGTGAAGACGGCGGGAGTCCCCACAATGAGCAGTTCTTC. Its translation: CASSEDGGSPHNEQFF.

This rearrangement joins TRBV5-1 to TRBJ2-2; 7 positions agree with TRBD1. CDR3 length: 15 residues. CDR1 is SGHRS, CDR2 YFSETQ, per germline. V lost 2 bases to trimming and J lost 2 bases; unmatched junction nucleotides: 3. CDR3: CASSLRTGNTGELFF. In DNA form, the CDR3 reads TGCGCCAGCAGCTTACGGACAGGCAACACCGGGGAGCTGTTTTTT. Supplemented by reference TRBV5-1 and TRBJ2-2, the full variable domain reads KAGVTQTPRYLIKTRGQQVTLSCSPISGHRSVSWYQQTPGQGLQFLFEYFSETQRNKGNFPGRFSGRQFSNSRSEMNVSTLELGDSALYLCASSLRTGNTGELFFGEGSRLTVL.

The CDR3 bases are TGTGCCAGCAGTGACGAACAGGGTTATTACATTCAGTACTTC. It is translated as CASSDEQGYYIQYF. The V and J genes are TRBV2 and TRBJ2-4; the D gene is possibly TRBD1 (6 bases). The CDR3 loop spans 14 amino acids. Trimming stripped 3 bases from V and 8 bases from J, with 14 bases between. Germline assignment: CDR1 SNHLY and CDR2 FYNNEI.

This chain connects TRBV18 to TRBJ2-7; 8 bases fit TRBD1. This CDR3 region has 15 residues. CDR1 is KGHSH and CDR2 is LQKENI in the germline V gene. The ends lost 5 bases at V and 2 bases at J; junction bases unmatched: 8. The CDR3 here is CASSNRDRRPYEQYF. CDR3 in DNA: TGTGCCAGCTCAAACCGGGACAGGAGACCCTACGAGCAGTACTTC.

V is TRBV6-5 and J is TRBJ1-1, with D maybe TRBD1 (5 bases). V lost 6 bases and J lost 0, with 11 bases in between. Germline V CDR1 and CDR2: MNHEY, SVGAGI. There are 14 residues in the CDR3. The CDR3 loop reads CASRLQVMNTEAFF. The CDR3, as DNA: TGTGCCAGCAGACTACAGGTTATGAACACTGAAGCTTTCTTT.

This sequence joins TRBV27 and TRBJ2-7, with D possibly TRBD1 on 6 matching bases. The germline V and J ends were trimmed by 1 base and 7 bases, with 26 bases remaining between them. Germline values: CDR1 MNHEY, CDR2 SMNVEV (reference sequence). The length of the CDR3 is 18 residues. CDR3 in DNA: TGTGCCAGCAGTTTATGGCCCCCTGGGGACACTATACGAGGGGAGCAGTACTTC. Encoded protein: CASSLWPPGDTIRGEQYF.

The chain couples TRBV6-5 to TRBJ2-3; D call uncertain. CDR1 is MNHEY, CDR2 SVGAGI, per germline. V lost 5 bases and J lost 7, with 7 bases in between. The CDR3 runs to 11 residues. CDR3 sequence (DNA): TGTGCCAGCAGTCTGACATATACGCAGTATTTT. Protein product: CASSLTYTQYF.

The chain carries TRBV6-2 or TRBV6-3 and TRBJ1-5; 8 nucleotides line up with TRBD1. Per germline, CDR1 MNHEY and CDR2 SVGEGT. The CDR3 length is 18 residues. V dropped 6 bases and J dropped 1; count of bases not matched to a gene: 14. CDR3 sequence (DNA): TGTGCCAGCAGCACTCTTATGGACAGGGACCCCAGCAATCAGCCCCAGCATTTT. Translated, it gives CASSTLMDRDPSNQPQHF.

The rearrangement links TRBV27 to TRBJ1-2; 11 bases match TRBD1. Germline V gives CDR1 MNHEY, CDR2 SMNVEV (reference sequence). The CDR3 spans 14 residues. After removal of 6 bases from V and 5 bases from J, the junction contained 5 bases not matched to a gene. DNA for the CDR3: TGTGCCAGCAGCTGGACAGGGGGCCAGTATGGCTACACCTTC. This sequence encodes CASSWTGGQYGYTF.

The genes are TRBV5-4 and TRBJ2-2; D is possibly TRBD1 (5 bases). Per the germline V gene, CDR1 is SGHNT and CDR2 is YYREEE (reference sequence). The CDR3 sequence is 14 residues long. V was shortened by 4 bases and J by 5 bases, with 12 bases between the two germline ends. The CDR3 sequence: CASSLGPGTGELFF. In DNA, the CDR3 is TGTGCCAGCAGCCTGGGTCCAGGGACCGGGGAGCTGTTTTTT.

This chain's CDR3 is CASSYSWTTNTEAFF. The CDR3, as DNA: TGTGCCAGCAGTTACTCCTGGACAACGAACACTGAAGCTTTCTTT. J is TRBJ1-1 and V is TRBV6-5, with a weak D call TRBD1 (5 bases). Germline CDR1 is MNHEY and CDR2 is SVGAGI. This CDR3 has 15 residues. V lost 0 bases to trimming and J lost 1 base, with 9 bases between them.

The chain couples TRBV28 to TRBJ1-5, with 8 bases fitting TRBD1. The CDR3 loop spans 16 amino acids. From germline, CDR1 is MDHEN and CDR2 SYDVKM. J gave up 3 bases and V 7 bases, and 11 bases lay outside the gene matches. CDR3 loop: CASTLQGAWDNQPQHF. Written as DNA, the CDR3 is TGTGCCAGCACACTGCAGGGGGCATGGGACAATCAGCCCCAGCATTTT.